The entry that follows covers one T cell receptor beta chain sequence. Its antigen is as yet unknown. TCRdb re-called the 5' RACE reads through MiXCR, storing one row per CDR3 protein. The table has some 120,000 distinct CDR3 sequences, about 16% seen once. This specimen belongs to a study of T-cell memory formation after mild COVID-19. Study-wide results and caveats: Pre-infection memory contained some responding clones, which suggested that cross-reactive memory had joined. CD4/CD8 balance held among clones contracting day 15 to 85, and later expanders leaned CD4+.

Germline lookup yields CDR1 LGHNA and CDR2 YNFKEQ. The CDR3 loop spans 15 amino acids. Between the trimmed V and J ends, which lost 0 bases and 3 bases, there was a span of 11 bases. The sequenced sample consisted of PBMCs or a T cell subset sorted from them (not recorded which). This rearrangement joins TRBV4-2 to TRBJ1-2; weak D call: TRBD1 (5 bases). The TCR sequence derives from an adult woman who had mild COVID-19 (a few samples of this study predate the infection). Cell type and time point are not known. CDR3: CASSQDRDADYGYTF. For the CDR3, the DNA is TGTGCCAGCAGCCAAGATCGGGACGCCGACTATGGCTACACCTTC.